This is a list of T cell receptor beta chains from one sample in a study of blood T cell repertoires in COVID-19. The method was immunoSEQ multiplex PCR; TCRdb's version includes in-frame clones alone and lacks a portion of them. Found here are 150,000 to 200,000 clones, about nine tenths of them singletons; the top ten hold about a sixth. The sequencing sample was made of peripheral blood. All receptors come from a man aged 55 to 70 with active or convalescent COVID-19. The CDR3 runs from the conserved cysteine through the conserved F or W. D genes are given only for firm matches. Clone sizes are given selectively: once, few, many, or a class where the clone is expanded.

abundance	d_gene	v_gene	j_gene	CDR3nt	CDR3aa
once	NA	TRBV7-2	TRBJ2-1	TGTGCCAGCAGCCTAGCGCGCGACAATGAGCAGTTCTTC	CASSLARDNEQFF
NA	NA	TRBV5-1	TRBJ2-5	TGCGCCAGCAGCTTGGCGGTGCTAGTTAAGCAGACCCAGTACTTC	CASSLAVLVKQTQYF
NA	NA	TRBV2	TRBJ2-3	TGTGCCAGGGCCTCCCATAGCGGCACAGATACGCAGTATTTT	CARASHSGTDTQYF
NA	TRBD2	TRBV6-5	TRBJ2-7	TGTGCCAGCGGGACTAGCGGGACCTACGAGCAGTACTTC	CASGTSGTYEQYF
NA	NA	TRBV19	TRBJ1-5	TGTGCCAGTAGTATCGAGGGGGTTAGTCAGCCCCAGCATTTT	CASSIEGVSQPQHF
NA	TRBD2	TRBV5-1	TRBJ2-1	TGCGCCAGCAGACGAGTAGCGGGACCGAACAATGAGCAGTTCTTC	CASRRVAGPNNEQFF
NA	TRBD1	TRBV6-6	TRBJ2-2	TGTGCCAGCAGTCCGCAGGGGGCCGGGGAGCTGTTTTTT	CASSPQGAGELFF
NA	TRBD1	TRBV19	TRBJ1-5	TGTGCCAGTAGTATAAGGGGACAGGGGGCGCGGAGCAATCAGCCCCAGCATTTT	CASSIRGQGARSNQPQHF
NA	NA	TRBV4-1	TRBJ2-3	TGCGCCAGCAGCCCCTCCGCGGGTACGCAGTATTTT	CASSPSAGTQYF
few	TRBD1	TRBV29-1	TRBJ1-2	TGCAGCGTCTCCAGGGGGCCCAACTATGGCTACACCTTC	CSVSRGPNYGYTF
NA	TRBD1	TRBV3-1/TRBV3-2	TRBJ2-1	TGTGCCAGCAGCCAAGGTCAAACCGGGACAGGGGATAGGAATGAGCAGTTCTTC	CASSQGQTGTGDRNEQFF
NA	TRBD1	TRBV19	TRBJ2-1	TGTGCCAGTTCCACCGCGGGACAGGACAATGAGCAGTTCTTC	CASSTAGQDNEQFF
once	TRBD1	TRBV2	TRBJ1-5	TGTGCCAGCAGTGAAGGGACAGGGGGACAGCCCCAGCATTTT	CASSEGTGGQPQHF
NA	TRBD2	TRBV27	TRBJ2-1	TGTGCCAGCAGGATACTAGCGGGCCCCTACAATGAGCAGTTCTTC	CASRILAGPYNEQFF
once	NA	TRBV29-1	TRBJ2-6	TGCAGCGTCCGAACAGGGACCTCTGGGGCCAACGTCCTGACTTTC	CSVRTGTSGANVLTF
NA	TRBD1	TRBV5-1	TRBJ1-1	TGCGCCAGCAGAGGGCAGGGGGCAATAACTGAAGCTTTCTTT	CASRGQGAITEAFF
NA	NA	TRBV12-5	TRBJ2-7	TGTGCTAGTGGTTTGGTACACTACGAGCAGTACTTC	CASGLVHYEQYF
NA	TRBD1	TRBV3-1/TRBV3-2	TRBJ2-4	TGTGCCAGCAGCCGGACAGGATTAGCCAAAAACATTCAGTACTTC	CASSRTGLAKNIQYF
few	NA	TRBV7-9	TRBJ2-2	TGTGCCAGCAGCTCAGGGTTCGGGGAGCTGTTTTTT	CASSSGFGELFF
once	TRBD1	TRBV27	TRBJ1-2	TGTGCCAGCAGCGGACAGGGACAAGGCTACACCTTC	CASSGQGQGYTF
once	TRBD1	TRBV5-1	TRBJ2-3	TGCGCCAGCAGCCCCGGGACAGGGAAGAGAATGGATACGCAGTATTTT	CASSPGTGKRMDTQYF
NA	NA	TRBV18	TRBJ2-2	TGTGCCAGCTCACCACGACAGGATAACACCGGGGAGCTGTTTTTT	CASSPRQDNTGELFF
once	TRBD2	TRBV5-1	TRBJ2-1	TGCGCCAGCAGCTTCGCGGGAGCGACTTTAGTAGATGAGCAGTTCTTC	CASSFAGATLVDEQFF
NA	NA	TRBV28	TRBJ2-5	TGTGCCAGCAGTCGAGGGGAGACCCAGTACTTC	CASSRGETQYF
NA	TRBD1	TRBV29-1	TRBJ2-7	TGCAGCGTCCCGGGACAGACCTACGAGCAGTACTTC	CSVPGQTYEQYF
NA	NA	TRBV6-5	TRBJ2-7	TGTGCCAGCAGTTACTCGAAACAGGGCTACGAGCAGTACTTC	CASSYSKQGYEQYF
NA	TRBD1	TRBV6-6	TRBJ1-2	TGTGCCAGCAGTTACTCCGGGACAGGGGGCAAAGATGGCTACACCTTC	CASSYSGTGGKDGYTF
once	TRBD2	TRBV7-2	TRBJ2-7	TGTGCCAGCAGCCTCCGTCCGGGGGGTTCTTCCGAGCAGTACTTC	CASSLRPGGSSEQYF
NA	NA	TRBV19	TRBJ1-1	TGTGCCAGTAGCCTCAACCCGCCAGGGTACACTGAAGCTTTCTTT	CASSLNPPGYTEAFF
NA	NA	TRBV24-1	TRBJ2-3	TGTGCCACCAGTGATTCCGGGTTCAACACAGATACGCAGTATTTT	CATSDSGFNTDTQYF
once	TRBD1	TRBV12-3/TRBV12-4	TRBJ2-7	TGTGCCAGCAGTTTACAGGGGGTCGAGCAGTACTTC	CASSLQGVEQYF
NA	TRBD1	TRBV18	TRBJ1-1	TGTGCCAGCTCACGAGACAGGGCCGAGAACACTGAAGCTTTCTTT	CASSRDRAENTEAFF
NA	NA	TRBV2	TRBJ2-1	TGTGCCAGCAGGCCTGGATTAAGAGGCGGTGAGCAGTTCTTC	CASRPGLRGGEQFF
NA	TRBD1	TRBV19	TRBJ1-1	TGTGCCAGCACCGGGACAGGGGGAGTGTGGACTGAAGCTTTCTTT	CASTGTGGVWTEAFF
NA	NA	TRBV5-8	TRBJ2-3	TGTGCCAGCAGCACTACAGATACGCAGTATTTT	CASSTTDTQYF
NA	NA	TRBV7-2	TRBJ1-3	TGTGCCAGCAGCTTAGTACAGGGAAATGGAAACACCATATATTTT	CASSLVQGNGNTIYF
NA	TRBD1	TRBV24-1	TRBJ1-2	TGTGCCACCAGTGATTGGACAGGGAAAGGCTACACCTTC	CATSDWTGKGYTF
NA	NA	TRBV30	TRBJ2-7	TGTGCCTGGAACCAGGGCTACGAGCAGTACTTC	CAWNQGYEQYF
once	TRBD1	TRBV10-3	TRBJ2-2	TGTGCCATCAGAGAGAGACAGGGTCACACCGGGGAGCTGTTTTTT	CAIRERQGHTGELFF
NA	NA	TRBV10-3	TRBJ1-2	TGTGCCACCCTGACGACAGGTCCTGGGGAGGGCTACACCTTC	CATLTTGPGEGYTF
once	NA	TRBV19	TRBJ1-4	TGTGCCAGCTCAAACAGAGTTCAGAATGAAAAACTGTTTTTT	CASSNRVQNEKLFF
once	NA	TRBV18	TRBJ1-1	TGTGCCAGCTCACAGGGGGAGGGCACTGAAGCTTTCTTT	CASSQGEGTEAFF
NA	NA	TRBV5-1	TRBJ2-7	TGCGCCAGCAGCGACTCACCCTCCTACGAGCAGTACTTC	CASSDSPSYEQYF
NA	NA	TRBV7-2	TRBJ2-7	TGTGCCAGCAGCTTATACGAGGGCTACGAGCAGTACTTC	CASSLYEGYEQYF
NA	TRBD1	TRBV6-5	TRBJ1-5	TGTGCCAGCAGGTCGACAGGGGGCCCCAATCAGCCCCAGCATTTT	CASRSTGGPNQPQHF
few	NA	TRBV11-3	TRBJ2-7	TGTGCCAGCAGCTTAAGCGACTACGAGCAGTACTTC	CASSLSDYEQYF
NA	TRBD1	TRBV7-7	TRBJ2-5	TGTGCCAGCAGCCCGGACAGGGGGCCTCAAGAGACCCAGTACTTC	CASSPDRGPQETQYF
NA	NA	TRBV6-1	TRBJ1-5	TGTGCCAGCAGTGAATTGAGCAGGGCTCTACAGCCCCAGCATTTT	CASSELSRALQPQHF
NA	NA	TRBV7-8	TRBJ2-1	TGTGCCAGCAGCTCCCACAGGGGGGGGGCGAATGAGCAGTTCTTC	CASSSHRGGANEQFF
NA	NA	TRBV19	TRBJ1-5	TGTGCCAGTAGTACGCGCGTAGCGGCTTATAGCAATCAGCCCCAGCATTTT	CASSTRVAAYSNQPQHF
NA	NA	TRBV5-1	TRBJ1-1	TGCGCCAGCAGCTTGACTCCCCCGGTCACTGAAGCTTTCTTT	CASSLTPPVTEAFF
NA	TRBD1	TRBV7-6	TRBJ1-3	TGTGCCAGCAGCCCCCGACAAAACAGACAGGGAAACTCTGGAAACACCATATATTTT	CASSPRQNRQGNSGNTIYF
NA	NA	TRBV19	TRBJ2-3	TGTGCCAGTAGCCCCGTGAGGCAGTTTCAAAGCACAGATACGCAGTATTTT	CASSPVRQFQSTDTQYF
once	TRBD2	TRBV28	TRBJ2-3	TGTGCCAGCAGTTTACCTAGCGGGGGGGAAAATACGCAGTATTTT	CASSLPSGGENTQYF
few	NA	TRBV6-4	TRBJ2-2	TGTGCCAGCAGTGACTCGAGCAGGGGGGACACCGGGGAGCTGTTTTTT	CASSDSSRGDTGELFF